This T cell receptor beta chain stems from a study of Graves' ophthalmopathy and Graves' hyperthyroidism. General study results and limits: Ophthalmopathy progression cases were predicted by the model with 70.59% sensitivity and 72.22% specificity. Appearing in blood as well were most expanded thyroid clonotypes above 0.001 frequency.

Ineligible for inclusion were patients with other autoimmune diseases, uncontrolled infections, pregnancy or lactation. Fresh peripheral blood, about 10 ml, was the PBMC source. Scientists amplified the TCR beta CDR3 regions from RNA transcripts. An opening RT-PCR round employed HTBI primers and preceded a second-round multiplex PCR. MiXCR, run by TCRdb on the multiplex PCR reads, gives a single entry per CDR3 protein. Here the sample spans hundreds of thousands of distinct CDR3 sequences, more than 40% being singletons. This clonotype has just one count. What it recognizes is unknown. Trimming took 4 bases from V and 10 from J; bases not matched to a gene: 10. The CDR3 loop spans 14 amino acids. The germline gives CDR1 SEHNR, CDR2 FQNEAQ (reference sequence).

This chain links TRBV7-9 with TRBJ2-1; 7 positions agree with TRBD1. The sample comprised peripheral blood. The clonotype originates from an adult man with Graves' ophthalmopathy. For the CDR3, the DNA is TGTGCCAGCAGCTCCACAACAGGGGTGAGCGAGCAGTTCTTC. Translated: CASSSTTGVSEQFF.